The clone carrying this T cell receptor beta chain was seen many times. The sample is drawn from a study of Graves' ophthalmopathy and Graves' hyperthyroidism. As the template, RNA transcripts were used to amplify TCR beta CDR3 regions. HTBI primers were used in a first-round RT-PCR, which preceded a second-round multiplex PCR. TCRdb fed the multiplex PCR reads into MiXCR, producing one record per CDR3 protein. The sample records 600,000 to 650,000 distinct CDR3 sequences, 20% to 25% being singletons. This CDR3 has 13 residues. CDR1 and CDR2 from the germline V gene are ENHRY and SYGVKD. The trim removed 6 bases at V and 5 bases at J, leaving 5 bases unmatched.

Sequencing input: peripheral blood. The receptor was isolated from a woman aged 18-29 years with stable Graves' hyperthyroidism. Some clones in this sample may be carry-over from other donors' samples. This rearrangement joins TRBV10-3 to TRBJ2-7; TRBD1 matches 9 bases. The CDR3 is CAIRRDRVDEQYF. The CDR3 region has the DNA TGTGCCATCAGGAGGGACAGGGTGGACGAGCAGTACTTC.